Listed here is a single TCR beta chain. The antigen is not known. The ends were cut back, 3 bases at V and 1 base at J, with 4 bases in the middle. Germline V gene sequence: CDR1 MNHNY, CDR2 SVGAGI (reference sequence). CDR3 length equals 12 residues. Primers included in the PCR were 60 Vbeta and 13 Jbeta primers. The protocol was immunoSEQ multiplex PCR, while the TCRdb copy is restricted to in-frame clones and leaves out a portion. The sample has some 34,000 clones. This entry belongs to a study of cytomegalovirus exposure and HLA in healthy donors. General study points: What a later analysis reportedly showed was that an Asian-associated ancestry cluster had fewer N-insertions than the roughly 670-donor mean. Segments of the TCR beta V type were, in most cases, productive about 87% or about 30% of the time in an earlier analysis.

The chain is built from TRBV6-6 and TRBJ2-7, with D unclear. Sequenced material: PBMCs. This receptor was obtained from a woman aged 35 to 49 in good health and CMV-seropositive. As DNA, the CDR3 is TGTGCCAGCAGTTATTCGTCCTACGAGCAGTACTTC. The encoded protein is CASSYSSYEQYF.